This T cell receptor (beta chain) was observed in a study of blood T cells in healthy people across ages. Findings and limits, study-wide: Older age went with lower TCR beta diversity per million T cells, in a roughly linear way.

A second PCR of about 6 to 12 cycles used a sample-barcoded 5' primer and a J-beta primer mix. Each CDR3 protein is one row after TCRdb ran MiXCR on the 5' RACE reads. The table has about 730,000 distinct CDR3 sequences, roughly 44% seen once. The CDR3 has 14 amino acids. Germline CDR1 is MGHRA and CDR2 is YSYEKL. A remark on this clonotype: Its cognate antigen is unknown. At one end, the junction sequence differs from germline, possibly due to a read error.

The material sequenced was blood. The rearrangement uses TRBV4-1 and TRBJ1-1; D possibly corresponds to TRBD1 (6 bases). This sequence was found in a woman aged 55-69 years in good health. This CDR3 is CASSQDWGAAEAFF. In DNA, the CDR3 is TGCGCTAGCAGCCAAGATTGGGGGGCAGCTGAAGCTTTCTTT.